The clone carrying this T cell receptor beta chain was detected only a few times. Its antigen is unknown. The sample comes from a study of T cells in Graves' hyperthyroidism and ophthalmopathy. The study left out patients who had uncontrolled infection, other autoimmune disease, pregnancy or lactation. The CDR3 contains 15 residues. Germline V lookup: CDR1 SGHRS, CDR2 YFSETQ. Trimming removed 1 base at V and 4 bases at J, with 14 bases between. Amplified TCR beta CDR3 regions came from RNA transcripts. An initial round of RT-PCR targeting the TCR CDR3 relied on the HTBI primer set. TCRdb fed the multiplex PCR reads into MiXCR, producing one record per CDR3 protein. This sample has over 350,000 distinct CDR3 sequences, with over 13% found just once. General study results and limits: In blood, most of the thyroid clonotypes expanded above 0.001 were also present. A 13 V-J model separated ophthalmopathy from stable hyperthyroidism.

The TCR comes from a middle-aged man with Graves' ophthalmopathy. Sequencing input: blood. The rearrangement uses TRBV5-1 and TRBJ1-2; no definite D call. The CDR3, as DNA: TGCGCCAGCAGCTTGACCTCCGACGGTCTCTATGGCTACACCTTC. This translates into CASSLTSDGLYGYTF.